Listed below are T cell receptor beta chains from one sample, sequenced in a study of cytomegalovirus exposure and HLA in healthy donors. Using immunoSEQ multiplex PCR, the repertoire was profiled, and TCRdb retains in-frame clones only, with some absent. The sample yields some 160,000 clones, 80% seen once. Sequencing was carried out using PBMCs. These receptors were collected from a middle-aged man in good health and CMV-seronegative. The CDR3 runs from the conserved cysteine through the conserved F or W. A D gene is named only where the DNA matches it firmly. Clone size is shown for a subset of rows, as once, few, many or a class of expanded clone.

v_gene: TRBV7-9; abundance: .; d_gene: .; j_gene: TRBJ2-7; CDR3nt: TGTTCCAGCAGGCCACAGGGAGGGGGACCCTACGAGCAGTACTTC; CDR3aa: CSSRPQGGGPYEQYF
v_gene: TRBV4-1; abundance: .; d_gene: TRBD2; j_gene: TRBJ2-2; CDR3nt: TGCGCCAGCAGCCAACCCGGGGGGACGGCCGGGGAGCTGTTTTTT; CDR3aa: CASSQPGGTAGELFF
v_gene: TRBV5-1; abundance: .; d_gene: .; j_gene: TRBJ2-4; CDR3nt: TGCGCCAGCAGCTTCGCCAGGGGCTCCAAAAACATTCAGTACTTC; CDR3aa: CASSFARGSKNIQYF
v_gene: TRBV12-5; abundance: .; d_gene: .; j_gene: TRBJ1-2; CDR3nt: TGTGCTAGTGGTCCTGGTGACAGATATTCCTATGGCTACACCTTC; CDR3aa: CASGPGDRYSYGYTF
v_gene: TRBV2; abundance: .; d_gene: .; j_gene: TRBJ2-7; CDR3nt: TGTGCCAGCAGCGCCTGGGACAAGACCTACGAGCAGTACTTC; CDR3aa: CASSAWDKTYEQYF
v_gene: TRBV11-2; abundance: .; d_gene: TRBD1; j_gene: TRBJ1-5; CDR3nt: TGTGCCAGCAGTAAACTGACAGGGGTTAGCAATCAGCCCCAGCATTTT; CDR3aa: CASSKLTGVSNQPQHF
v_gene: TRBV15; abundance: .; d_gene: TRBD2; j_gene: TRBJ2-3; CDR3nt: TGTGCCACCAGCAGAGCTCTCGCTGGGACTAGCGGGAGTACAGATACGCAGTATTTT; CDR3aa: CATSRALAGTSGSTDTQYF
v_gene: TRBV7-8; abundance: .; d_gene: .; j_gene: TRBJ2-3; CDR3nt: TGTGCCAGCAGCTTAAGGCGGAGCACAGATACGCAGTATTTT; CDR3aa: CASSLRRSTDTQYF
v_gene: TRBV5-1; abundance: .; d_gene: TRBD2; j_gene: TRBJ2-7; CDR3nt: TGCGCCAGCAGCGCCGGACTAGCGATGGCCGAGCAGTACTTC; CDR3aa: CASSAGLAMAEQYF
v_gene: TRBV27; abundance: .; d_gene: .; j_gene: TRBJ2-3; CDR3nt: TGTGCCAGCAGGTCAACCGGAGATACGCAGTATTTT; CDR3aa: CASRSTGDTQYF
v_gene: TRBV6-5; abundance: .; d_gene: TRBD1; j_gene: TRBJ1-2; CDR3nt: TGTGCCAGCAGTTTCTCGACAGGGGTTGCTAACTATGGCTACACCTTC; CDR3aa: CASSFSTGVANYGYTF
v_gene: TRBV10-3; abundance: .; d_gene: TRBD1; j_gene: TRBJ2-7; CDR3nt: TGTGCCACCGGGACAGGCGATTCCTACGAGCAGTACTTC; CDR3aa: CATGTGDSYEQYF
v_gene: TRBV18; abundance: .; d_gene: .; j_gene: TRBJ2-5; CDR3nt: TGTGCCAGCTCCCAGGGGGGCAGCCAAGAGACCCAGTACTTC; CDR3aa: CASSQGGSQETQYF
v_gene: TRBV7-9; abundance: .; d_gene: TRBD1; j_gene: TRBJ2-1; CDR3nt: TGTGCCAGCAGCGGAAGGACAGGGTACAATGAGCAGTTCTTC; CDR3aa: CASSGRTGYNEQFF
v_gene: TRBV29-1; abundance: few; d_gene: TRBD1; j_gene: TRBJ2-1; CDR3nt: TGCAGCGTTGAGGGGCAGGGGGCCTACAATGAGCAGTTCTTC; CDR3aa: CSVEGQGAYNEQFF
v_gene: TRBV5-1; abundance: .; d_gene: .; j_gene: TRBJ2-7; CDR3nt: TGCGCCAGCAGCTTCTTGGGTCAGGGCAGCTTTTACGAGCAGTACTTC; CDR3aa: CASSFLGQGSFYEQYF